Shown below are 6 T cell receptor beta chains from a single sample sequenced in a study of T cell repertoires in cytomegalovirus infection. TCRdb ran MiXCR on the reads and lists one entry per CDR3 protein. The sample has around 320,000 distinct CDR3 sequences, around a tenth seen once. Specimen: PBMCs. The origin of the receptors is a human donor in good health (CMV status not recorded). Some clones in this sample may be carry-over from other donors' samples.

This clonotype was seen repeatedly, ten times or more. The rearrangement uses TRBV7-2 and TRBJ1-2, with a tentative D call TRBD1 (6 bases). The CDR3 runs 14 residues. V was shortened by 5 bases and J by 8 bases, with 18 bases between the two germline ends. From germline, CDR1 is SGHTA and CDR2 FQGNSA. The CDR3 loop reads CASSPRRQASGYTF. The CDR3 region has the DNA TGTGCCAGCAGCCCGAGAAGACAGGCGAGCGGCTACACCTTC.

This clonotype showed up just a few times. The CDR3 region is CASMGRTDNSPLHF. The CDR3, as DNA: TGTGCCAGTATGGGGAGGACAGATAATTCACCCCTCCACTTT. V gene TRBV19 combines with J gene TRBJ1-6, with D possibly TRBD1 on 6 matching bases. The CDR3 has 14 residues. CDR1 is LNHDA and CDR2 is SQIVND in the germline V gene (reference sequence). Trimming shortened V by 7 bases and J by 5 bases, and 12 bases separated the two germline ends.

The chain links TRBV19 to TRBJ2-1, with 7 bases fitting TRBD2. The CDR3 extends over 14 amino acids. Germline assignment: CDR1 LNHDA and CDR2 SQIVND (reference sequence). Trimming cost V 7 bases and J 5 bases; bases outside gene matches: 8. For the CDR3, the DNA is TGTGCCAGTATGGGGGGGACCGTGGACAATGAGCAGTTCTTC. Translating it yields CASMGGTVDNEQFF.

V gene TRBV19 combines with J gene TRBJ1-5; D is possibly TRBD1 (5 bases). This CDR3 spans 14 amino acids. Germline CDR1 reads LNHDA; CDR2 reads SQIVND (reference sequence). Trimming stripped 7 bases from V and 6 bases from J, with 16 bases between. This CDR3 is CASNPTGPGQPQHF. CDR3 DNA sequence: TGTGCCAGTAACCCGACGGGACCGGGTCAGCCCCAGCATTTT.

The chain links TRBV18 to TRBJ2-3; D not certain. Trimming shortened V by 1 base and J by 0 bases, and 11 bases separated the two germline ends. There are 16 residues in the CDR3. Germline CDR1 is KGHSH and CDR2 is LQKENI. DNA for the CDR3: TGTGCCAGCTCACCACTCACTGCACCTAGCACAGATACGCAGTATTTT. Amino acid sequence: CASSPLTAPSTDTQYF. Combining the CDR3 with reference TRBV18 and TRBJ2-3 gives the whole variable domain NAGVMQNPRHLVRRRGQEARLRCSPMKGHSHVYWYRQLPEEGLKFMVYLQKENIIDESGMPKERFSAEFPKEGPSILRIQQVVRGDSAAYFCASSPLTAPSTDTQYFGPGTRLTVL.

This clonotype was observed many times. The rearrangement uses TRBV19 and TRBJ1-2, with TRBD1 matching over 10 bases. J gave up 6 bases and V 0 bases, and 16 bases lay outside the gene matches. Germline CDR1 is LNHDA and CDR2 is SQIVND (reference sequence). The CDR3 is 19 residues long. CDR3: CASSIDRPPGQGNGDGYTF. The CDR3 DNA follows: TGTGCCAGTAGTATAGACCGCCCTCCGGGACAGGGGAACGGCGATGGCTACACCTTC.